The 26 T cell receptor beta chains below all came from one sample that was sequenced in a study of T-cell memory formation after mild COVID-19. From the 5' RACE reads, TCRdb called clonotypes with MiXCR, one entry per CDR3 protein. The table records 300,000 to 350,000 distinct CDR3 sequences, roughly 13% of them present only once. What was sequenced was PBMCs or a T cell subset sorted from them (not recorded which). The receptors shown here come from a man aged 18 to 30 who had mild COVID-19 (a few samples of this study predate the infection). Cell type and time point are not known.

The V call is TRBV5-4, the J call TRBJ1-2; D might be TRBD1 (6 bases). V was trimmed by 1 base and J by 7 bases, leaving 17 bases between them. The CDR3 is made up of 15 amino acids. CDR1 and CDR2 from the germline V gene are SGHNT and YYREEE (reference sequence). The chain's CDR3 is CASSLMGGQHSGYTF. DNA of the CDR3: TGTGCCAGCAGCTTGATGGGGGGGCAGCACTCTGGCTACACCTTC. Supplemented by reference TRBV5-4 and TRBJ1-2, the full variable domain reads ETGVTQSPTHLIKTRGQQVTLRCSSQSGHNTVSWYQQALGQGPQFIFQYYREEENGRGNFPPRFSGLQFPNYSSELNVNALELDDSALYLCASSLMGGQHSGYTFGSGTRLTVV.

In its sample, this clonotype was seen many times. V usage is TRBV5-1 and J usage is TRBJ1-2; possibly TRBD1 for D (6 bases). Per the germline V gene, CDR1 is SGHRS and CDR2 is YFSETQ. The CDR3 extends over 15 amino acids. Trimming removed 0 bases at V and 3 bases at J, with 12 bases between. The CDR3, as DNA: TGCGCCAGCAGCTTGGCCTTGGACAGTTACTATGGCTACACCTTC. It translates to CASSLALDSYYGYTF.

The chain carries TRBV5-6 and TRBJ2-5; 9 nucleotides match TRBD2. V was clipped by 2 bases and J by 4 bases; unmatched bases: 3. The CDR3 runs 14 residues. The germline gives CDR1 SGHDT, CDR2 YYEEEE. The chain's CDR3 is CASSFLAGSETQYF. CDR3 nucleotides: TGTGCCAGCAGCTTCCTAGCGGGGTCAGAGACCCAGTACTTC.

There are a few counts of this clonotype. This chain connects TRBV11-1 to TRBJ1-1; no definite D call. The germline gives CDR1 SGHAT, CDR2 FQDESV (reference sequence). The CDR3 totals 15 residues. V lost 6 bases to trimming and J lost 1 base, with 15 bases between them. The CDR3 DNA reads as TGTGCCAGCAGTTCAACGTATTCGGGGAACACTGAAGCTTTCTTT. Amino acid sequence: CASSSTYSGNTEAFF.

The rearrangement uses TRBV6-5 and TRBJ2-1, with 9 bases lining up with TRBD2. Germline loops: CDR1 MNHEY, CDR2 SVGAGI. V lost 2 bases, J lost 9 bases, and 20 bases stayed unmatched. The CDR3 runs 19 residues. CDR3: CASSYQQGLGLAGTSEQFF. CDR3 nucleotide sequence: TGTGCCAGCAGTTACCAACAGGGGTTAGGGCTAGCGGGGACGAGTGAGCAGTTCTTC.

CDR3 in DNA: TGCGCCAGCGTCTGGACAGGGGGGATTCACGAGCAGTACTTC. Its translation: CASVWTGGIHEQYF. This chain joins TRBV5-1 and TRBJ2-7; 10 nucleotides agree with TRBD1. CDR1 is SGHRS and CDR2 is YFSETQ in the germline V gene. CDR3 size: 14 residues. J was trimmed by 5 bases and V by 7 bases; bases with no gene match: 9.

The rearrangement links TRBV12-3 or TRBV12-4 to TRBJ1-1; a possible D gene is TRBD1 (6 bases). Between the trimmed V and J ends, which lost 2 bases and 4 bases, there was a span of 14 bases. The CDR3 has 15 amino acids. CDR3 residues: CASSLRVGGPTEAFF. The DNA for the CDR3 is TGTGCCAGCAGTTTACGGGTCGGGGGGCCCACTGAAGCTTTCTTT.

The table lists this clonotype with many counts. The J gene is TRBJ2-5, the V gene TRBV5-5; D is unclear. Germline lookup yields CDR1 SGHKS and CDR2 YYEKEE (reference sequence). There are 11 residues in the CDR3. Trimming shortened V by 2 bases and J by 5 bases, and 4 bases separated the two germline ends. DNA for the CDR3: TGTGCCAGCAGCTTCTTTGAGACCCAGTACTTC. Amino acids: CASSFFETQYF.

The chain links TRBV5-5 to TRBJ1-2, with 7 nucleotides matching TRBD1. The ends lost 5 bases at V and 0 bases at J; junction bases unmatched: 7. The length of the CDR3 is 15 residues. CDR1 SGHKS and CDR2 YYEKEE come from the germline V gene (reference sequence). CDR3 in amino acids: CASSSVTGSNYGYTF. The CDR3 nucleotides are TGTGCCAGCAGTTCCGTGACAGGGTCTAACTATGGCTACACCTTC.

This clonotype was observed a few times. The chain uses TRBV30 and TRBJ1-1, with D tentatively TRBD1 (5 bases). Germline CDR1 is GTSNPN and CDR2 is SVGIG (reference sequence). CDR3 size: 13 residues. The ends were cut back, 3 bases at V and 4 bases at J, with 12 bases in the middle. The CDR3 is CAWRVGGGTEAFF. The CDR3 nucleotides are TGTGCCTGGAGGGTAGGCGGGGGCACTGAAGCTTTCTTT.

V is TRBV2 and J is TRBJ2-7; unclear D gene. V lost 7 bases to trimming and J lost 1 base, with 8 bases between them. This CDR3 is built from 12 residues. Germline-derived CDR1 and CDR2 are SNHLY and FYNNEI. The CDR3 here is CASTLSSYEQYF. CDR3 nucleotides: TGTGCCAGCACTTTAAGTTCCTACGAGCAGTACTTC.

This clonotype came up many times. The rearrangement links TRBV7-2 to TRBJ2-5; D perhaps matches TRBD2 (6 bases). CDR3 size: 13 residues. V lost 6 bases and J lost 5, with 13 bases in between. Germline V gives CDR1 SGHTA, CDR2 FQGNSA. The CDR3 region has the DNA TGTGCCAGCAGGGCGGGAAATTGGGAGACCCAGTACTTC. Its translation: CASRAGNWETQYF.

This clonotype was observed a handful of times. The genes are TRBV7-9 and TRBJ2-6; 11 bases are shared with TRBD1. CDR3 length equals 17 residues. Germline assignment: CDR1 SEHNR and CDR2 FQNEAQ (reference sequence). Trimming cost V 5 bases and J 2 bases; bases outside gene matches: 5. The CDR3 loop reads CASSRDRGSPGANVLTF. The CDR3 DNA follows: TGTGCCAGCAGCCGGGACAGGGGGTCCCCTGGGGCCAACGTCCTGACTTTC.

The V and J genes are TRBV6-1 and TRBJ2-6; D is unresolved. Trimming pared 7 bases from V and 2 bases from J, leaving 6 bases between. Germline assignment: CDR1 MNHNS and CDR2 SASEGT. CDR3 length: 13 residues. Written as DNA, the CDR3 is TGTGCCAGCATGATCCCTGGGGCCAACGTCCTGACTTTC. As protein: CASMIPGANVLTF.

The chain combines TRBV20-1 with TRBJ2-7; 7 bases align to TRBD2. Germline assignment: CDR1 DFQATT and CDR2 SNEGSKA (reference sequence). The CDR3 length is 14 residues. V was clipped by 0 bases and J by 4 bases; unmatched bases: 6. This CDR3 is CSAREWEGIYEQYF. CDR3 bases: TGCAGTGCTAGAGAGTGGGAGGGGATATACGAGCAGTACTTC.

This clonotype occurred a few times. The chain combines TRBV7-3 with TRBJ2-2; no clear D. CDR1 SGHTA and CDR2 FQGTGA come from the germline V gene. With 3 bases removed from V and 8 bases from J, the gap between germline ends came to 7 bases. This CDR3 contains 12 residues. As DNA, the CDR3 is TGTGCCAGCAGCTTGGGTCGAGGGGAGCTGTTTTTT. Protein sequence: CASSLGRGELFF.

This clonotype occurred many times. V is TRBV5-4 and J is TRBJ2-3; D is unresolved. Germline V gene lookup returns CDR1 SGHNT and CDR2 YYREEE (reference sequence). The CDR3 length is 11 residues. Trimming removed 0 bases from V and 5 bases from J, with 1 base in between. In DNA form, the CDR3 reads TGTGCCAGCAGCTTGGAAGATACGCAGTATTTT. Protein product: CASSLEDTQYF.

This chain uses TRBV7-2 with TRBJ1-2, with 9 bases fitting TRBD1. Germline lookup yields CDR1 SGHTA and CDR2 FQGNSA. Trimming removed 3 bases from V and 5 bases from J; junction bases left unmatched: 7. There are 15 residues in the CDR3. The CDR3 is CASSFRTGVEYGYTF. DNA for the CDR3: TGTGCCAGCAGCTTCCGGACAGGGGTGGAGTATGGCTACACCTTC. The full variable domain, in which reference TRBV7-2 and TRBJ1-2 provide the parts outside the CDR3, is GAGVSQSPSNKVTEKGKDVELRCDPISGHTALYWYRQSLGQGLEFLIYFQGNSAPDKSGLPSDRFSAERTGGSVSTLTIQRTQQEDSAVYLCASSFRTGVEYGYTFGSGTRLTVV.

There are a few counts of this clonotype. This CDR3 is CASSLGSGSGANVLTF. CDR3 coding DNA: TGTGCCAGCAGCTTAGGGTCGGGCTCTGGGGCCAACGTCCTGACTTTC. The chain is built from TRBV7-3 and TRBJ2-6; D call uncertain. CDR1 and CDR2 (germline): SGHTA, FQGTGA. The CDR3 consists of 16 residues. Trimming shortened V by 2 bases and J by 0 bases, and 8 bases separated the two germline ends.

The CDR3 DNA sequence: TGTGCCAGTAGTATAGGGGGGGCGGCCAAAAACATTCAGTACTTC. Amino acid sequence: CASSIGGAAKNIQYF. The chain has TRBV19 and TRBJ2-4; D could derive from TRBD1 or TRBD2 (6 bases each). This CDR3 is 15 amino acids long. Germline loops: CDR1 LNHDA, CDR2 SQIVND (reference sequence). The V end was cut by 1 base, the J end by 1 base, with 8 bases between.

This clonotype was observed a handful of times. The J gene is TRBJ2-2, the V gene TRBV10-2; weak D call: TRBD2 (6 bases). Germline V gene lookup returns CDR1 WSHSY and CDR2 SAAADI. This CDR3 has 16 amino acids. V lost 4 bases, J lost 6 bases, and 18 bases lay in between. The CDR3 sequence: CASSGLVGGGSGELFF. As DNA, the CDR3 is TGCGCCAGCAGTGGCTTAGTCGGGGGAGGTTCCGGGGAGCTGTTTTTT.

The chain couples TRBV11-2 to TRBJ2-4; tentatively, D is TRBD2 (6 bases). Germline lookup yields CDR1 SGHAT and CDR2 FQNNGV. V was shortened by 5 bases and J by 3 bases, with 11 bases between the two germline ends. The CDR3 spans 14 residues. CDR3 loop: CASSAGGVKNIQYF. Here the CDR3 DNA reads TGTGCCAGCAGCGCCGGGGGAGTCAAAAACATTCAGTACTTC.

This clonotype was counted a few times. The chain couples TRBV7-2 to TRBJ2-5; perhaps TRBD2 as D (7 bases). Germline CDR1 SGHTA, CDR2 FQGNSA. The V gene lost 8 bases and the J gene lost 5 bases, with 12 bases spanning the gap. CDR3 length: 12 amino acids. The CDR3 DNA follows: TGTGCCAGCCGGGGGGCCAGTGAGACCCAGTACTTC. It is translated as CASRGASETQYF.

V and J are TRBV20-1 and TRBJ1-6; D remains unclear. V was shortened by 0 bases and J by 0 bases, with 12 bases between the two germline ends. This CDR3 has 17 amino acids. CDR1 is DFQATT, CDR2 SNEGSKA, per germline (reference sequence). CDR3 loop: CSARDVELSSYNSPLHF. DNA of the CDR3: TGCAGTGCTAGAGATGTCGAATTAAGCTCCTATAATTCACCCCTCCACTTT.

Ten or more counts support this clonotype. CDR3: CASSSGAGSSYEQYV. CDR3 in DNA: TGTGCCAGCAGCTCGGGTGCGGGAAGCTCCTACGAGCAGTACGTC. The rearrangement uses TRBV4-2 and TRBJ2-7; possibly TRBD2 for D (6 bases). Germline-derived CDR1 and CDR2 are LGHNA and YNFKEQ. V lost 5 bases, J lost 0 bases, and 14 bases lay in between. The CDR3 runs to 15 residues.

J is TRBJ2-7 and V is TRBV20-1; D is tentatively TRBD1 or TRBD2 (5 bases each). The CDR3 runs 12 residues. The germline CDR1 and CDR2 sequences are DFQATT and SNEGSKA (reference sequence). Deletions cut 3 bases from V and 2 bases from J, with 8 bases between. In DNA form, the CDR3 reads TGCAGTGCTAGTTGGGACCCCTACGAGCAGTACGTC. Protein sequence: CSASWDPYEQYV.